This TCR beta chain was found in a study of CD4 and CD8 cells across lung adenocarcinoma regions. Donors had localized lung adenocarcinoma, a non-small cell lung cancer. One entry per CDR3 protein results from TCRdb running MiXCR on the PCR reads. Of some 25,000 distinct CDR3 sequences in the sample, less than 60% were seen once. This clonotype showed up many times. The CDR3 extends over 16 amino acids. J lost 6 bases, V lost 3 bases, and 6 bases had no gene match. The V gene's germline CDR1 is MGHRA and CDR2 YSYEKL. The sample was CD8+ T cells from the center of a lung tumor. The receptor was isolated from a male donor with lung adenocarcinoma. The CD4 and CD8 labels of this study may be unreliable. The chain links TRBV4-1 to TRBJ2-1; 12 bases line up with TRBD2. Here the CDR3 DNA reads TGCGCCAGCAGCCAGCTTCCTAGCGGGAGGGCCAATGAGCAGTTCTTC. Translating it yields CASSQLPSGRANEQFF.